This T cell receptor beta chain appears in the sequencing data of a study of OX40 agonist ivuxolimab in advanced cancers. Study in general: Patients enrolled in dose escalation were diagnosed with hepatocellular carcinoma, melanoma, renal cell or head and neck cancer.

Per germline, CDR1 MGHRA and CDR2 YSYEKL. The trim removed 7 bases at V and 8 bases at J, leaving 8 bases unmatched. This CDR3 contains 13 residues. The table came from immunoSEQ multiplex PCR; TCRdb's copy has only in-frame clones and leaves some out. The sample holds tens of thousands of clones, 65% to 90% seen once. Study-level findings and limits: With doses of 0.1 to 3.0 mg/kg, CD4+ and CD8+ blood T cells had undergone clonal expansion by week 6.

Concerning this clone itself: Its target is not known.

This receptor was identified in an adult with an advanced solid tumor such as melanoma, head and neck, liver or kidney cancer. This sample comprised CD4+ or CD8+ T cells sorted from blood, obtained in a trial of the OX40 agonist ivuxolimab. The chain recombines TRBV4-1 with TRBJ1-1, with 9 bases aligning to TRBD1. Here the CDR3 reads CASTWTGDEEAFF. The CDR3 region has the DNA TGCGCCAGCACCTGGACAGGGGATGAGGAAGCTTTCTTT.